This passage covers 16 T cell receptor beta chains from one sample sequenced in a study of cytomegalovirus exposure and HLA in healthy donors. PCR primers comprised 60 Vbeta and 13 Jbeta primers. Sequencing used immunoSEQ multiplex PCR; TCRdb keeps in-frame clones, though not all of them. Here the sample spans approximately 65,000 clones, 68% being singletons. Sequenced sample: PBMCs. Every receptor here comes from a man aged 35 to 55 in good health and CMV-seropositive.

This clone occurred once. This chain connects TRBV6-6 to TRBJ2-7, with TRBD1 as a possible D gene (6 bases). This CDR3 has 15 amino acids. With 0 bases removed from V and 3 bases from J, the gap between germline ends came to 12 bases. Looked up from germline, CDR1 is MNHNY and CDR2 is SVGAGI (reference sequence). The CDR3 DNA follows: TGTGCCAGCAGTTACTCGAGAGGCAGGGGCTACGAGCAGTACTTC. Translation: CASSYSRGRGYEQYF.

The V and J genes are TRBV7-8 and TRBJ2-7; 7 positions match TRBD1. V lost 1 base and J lost 1; bases outside the gene matches: 4. In germline, CDR1 is SGHVS, CDR2 FQNEAQ. The CDR3 consists of 15 residues. CDR3 DNA sequence: TGTGCCAGCAGCTTAGTGGGGACAGAGTCCTACGAGCAGTACTTC. Translated: CASSLVGTESYEQYF.

This clone was counted between two and nine times. The rearrangement uses TRBV6-6 and TRBJ2-7; tentative D call: TRBD1 (5 bases). Trimming cost V 0 bases and J 3 bases, with 9 bases left between them. The CDR3 totals 14 residues. Germline loops: CDR1 MNHNY, CDR2 SVGAGI (reference sequence). CDR3 nucleotide sequence: TGTGCCAGCAGTTACTCAGTCGACAGCTACGAGCAGTACTTC. It yields the protein CASSYSVDSYEQYF.

This clone was counted between two and nine times. The chain is built from TRBV7-2 and TRBJ2-3, with D tentatively TRBD2 (6 bases). CDR3 size: 15 residues. Trimming took 6 bases from V and 2 from J, leaving 15 bases between them. From germline, CDR1 is SGHTA and CDR2 FQGNSA. CDR3 loop: CASSYTGVNTDTQYF. The CDR3 DNA follows: TGTGCCAGCAGTTACACGGGGGTGAACACAGATACGCAGTATTTT.

V usage is TRBV10-3 and J usage is TRBJ2-1; 8 bases are shared with TRBD2. The CDR3 is made up of 12 amino acids. Trimming cost V 4 bases and J 12 bases; bases outside gene matches: 5. CDR1 and CDR2 from the germline V gene are ENHRY and SYGVKD. The chain's CDR3 is CAISGGRNRQFF. CDR3 nucleotide sequence: TGTGCCATCAGTGGCGGGAGGAATAGGCAGTTCTTC.

The chain uses TRBV5-1 and TRBJ2-5; D may be TRBD1 (5 bases). CDR1 is SGHRS and CDR2 is YFSETQ in the germline V gene. V gave up 1 base and J gave up 4 bases, with 11 bases separating them. The CDR3 covers 14 residues. The CDR3 here is CASSLFPRGETQYF. As DNA, the CDR3 is TGCGCCAGCAGCTTGTTCCCAAGGGGAGAGACCCAGTACTTC.

This rearrangement joins TRBV6-5 to TRBJ1-2; 8 bases are shared with TRBD1. The germline V gene has CDR1 MNHEY and CDR2 SVGAGI. The CDR3 spans 14 residues. V trimming: 5 bases; J trimming: 7 bases; junction bases outside the gene matches: 9. The CDR3 region is CASSLNGQGRGYTF. Here the CDR3 DNA reads TGTGCCAGCAGTCTCAATGGACAGGGCCGTGGCTACACCTTC.

The J gene is TRBJ1-4, the V gene TRBV12-5; no clear D. The CDR3 is 17 amino acids. Per the germline V gene, CDR1 is LGHNT and CDR2 is FRNRAP. V was shortened by 0 bases and J by 8 bases, with 19 bases between the two germline ends. CDR3 in amino acids: CASGLVRPSGEREKLFF. CDR3 bases: TGTGCTAGTGGTTTGGTACGACCGTCCGGGGAAAGAGAAAAACTGTTTTTT.

This clone was seen more than once but under ten times. This sequence joins TRBV5-6 and TRBJ2-7; D is possibly TRBD1 (5 bases). Between the trimmed V and J ends, which lost 0 bases and 2 bases, there was a span of 18 bases. Germline CDR1 and CDR2: SGHDT and YYEEEE. This CDR3 has 17 amino acids. The DNA for the CDR3 is TGTGCCAGCAGCTTGGGGGGAAGGGGCGCGCGCCCCTACGAGCAGTACTTC. As protein: CASSLGGRGARPYEQYF.

The J gene is TRBJ1-5, the V gene TRBV5-1; 8 bases agree with TRBD1. The V and J ends lost 0 bases and 1 base, in that order; junction bases with no gene match: 0. This CDR3 has 15 amino acids. Germline values: CDR1 SGHRS, CDR2 YFSETQ. Here the CDR3 DNA reads TGCGCCAGCAGCTTGGGACAGGGGAGCAATCAGCCCCAGCATTTT. It encodes CASSLGQGSNQPQHF.

The rearrangement joins TRBV5-4 to TRBJ2-5; D perhaps matches TRBD1 (6 bases). Germline assignment: CDR1 SGHNT and CDR2 YYREEE (reference sequence). The ends were cut back, 4 bases at V and 0 bases at J, with 10 bases in the middle. This CDR3 spans 14 amino acids. CDR3 coding DNA: TGTGCCAGCAGCCCGGACAGTTACCAAGAGACCCAGTACTTC. It codes for CASSPDSYQETQYF.

The chain employs TRBV7-8 and TRBJ1-2; TRBD1 matches 7 bases. Trimming removed 2 bases from V and 8 bases from J; junction bases left unmatched: 8. CDR1 is SGHVS and CDR2 is FQNEAQ in the germline V gene. This CDR3 region has 14 residues. CDR3 in amino acids: CASSLQEQGVGYTF. The DNA for the CDR3 is TGTGCCAGCAGCTTACAGGAGCAGGGGGTCGGCTACACCTTC. The full variable domain, in which reference TRBV7-8 and TRBJ1-2 provide the parts outside the CDR3, is GAGVSQSPRYKVAKRGQDVALRCDPISGHVSLFWYQQALGQGPEFLTYFQNEAQLDKSGLPSDRFFAERPEGSVSTLKIQRTQQEDSAVYLCASSLQEQGVGYTFGSGTRLTVV.

The chain has TRBV4-3 and TRBJ1-1; D perhaps matches TRBD1 (6 bases). The CDR3 has 16 residues. The germline V gene encodes CDR1 LGHNA and CDR2 YSLEER. V was cut by 3 bases and J by 3 bases, with 17 bases left in between. For the CDR3, the DNA is TGCGCCAGCAGCCAGGTGGGGGGGGGCGGTTACACTGAAGCTTTCTTT. Its protein is CASSQVGGGGYTEAFF.

In its sample, this clone ranks as medium-sized (0.01 to 0.1%). V is TRBV7-6 and J is TRBJ1-4; no firm D call. V lost 5 bases and J lost 6, with 10 bases in between. This CDR3 spans 13 amino acids. The germline V gene encodes CDR1 SGHVS and CDR2 FNYEAQ. The CDR3 protein is CASSPFEDEKLFF. DNA of the CDR3: TGTGCCAGCAGCCCATTTGAGGATGAAAAACTGTTTTTT.

This clone was seen more than once but under ten times. The gene calls are TRBV11-2 and TRBJ2-1; D perhaps matches TRBD2 (6 bases). CDR3 length: 16 amino acids. From germline, CDR1 is SGHAT and CDR2 FQNNGV. V was pared by 1 base and J by 4 bases, with 14 bases between. The CDR3 nucleotides are TGTGCCAGCAGCTTAGTCGGGGCCGGGGGATACAATGAGCAGTTCTTC. Its protein is CASSLVGAGGYNEQFF.

This rearrangement joins TRBV9 to TRBJ2-3, with 9 bases matching TRBD2. Germline assignment: CDR1 SGDLS and CDR2 YYNGEE. V was pared by 2 bases and J by 2 bases, with 9 bases of the junction left unmatched. CDR3 length: 17 residues. The CDR3 DNA sequence: TGTGCCAGCAGCGTCGGTAGCGGGGGCCTTAACACAGATACGCAGTATTTT. It is translated as CASSVGSGGLNTDTQYF.